A single TCR beta chain is shown here with its context. In the authors' workflow: The authors estimated nucleated cell counts from reference gene primer amplification. Data came from immunoSEQ multiplex PCR; TCRdb stores just in-frame clones and leaves some out. V and J calls and clone size are copied from that table; D and trimming were computed from the DNA. The table shows roughly 180,000 clones, with 79% occurring only once. These data originate in a study of blood T cell repertoires in COVID-19. Study-wide context: There were acute and convalescent COVID-19 samples, and they came from the United States, Italy and Spain. T cells, B-cell-depleted T cells, or PBMCs provided the cDNA or gDNA that served as material.

Seattle cases were enrolled at active infection and followed longitudinally. CDR3 length: 13 residues. V shed 7 bases, J shed 4 bases, and the junction held 4 bases outside the gene matches. Per the germline V gene, CDR1 is LNHDA and CDR2 is SQIVND (reference sequence). The origin of this receptor is a woman aged 55-69 years with COVID-19, enrolled during active disease. This chain joins TRBV19 and TRBJ1-5; the match to TRBD1 covers 7 bases. Sequencing input: peripheral blood. The CDR3 loop reads CASNPTGNQPQHF. As DNA, the CDR3 is TGTGCCAGTAACCCGACAGGGAATCAGCCCCAGCATTTT.